Listed here is a single T cell receptor (beta chain). This clonotype was detected only once. Its target antigen remains unknown. Per-nucleotide qualities are absent, and no much larger clonotype sits a single base away. A lone read is weak support. This specimen belongs to a study of vaccination and CD4 T cells after COVID-19 (dated by TCRdb to 2021 to 2024). About the study as a whole: SARS-CoV-2 positivity had been established in the convalescent patients by nasal swab PCR, and mild disease was recorded in roughly 10 of these patients and severe disease in one. The convalescent cohort included six males and four females, with two Hispanic individuals, seven Caucasians, two Asians and one multiracial person. Two doses of either the Pfizer-BioNTech BNT162b2 vaccine (n=8) or the Moderna mRNA-1273 vaccine (n=2) were administered to participants. Post-COVID blood samples were collected from convalescent patients a median of around 96 days after diagnosis, with a range of about 30 to 180 days. Post-vaccine blood samples were collected a median of about 72 days after the second vaccine dose, ranging from roughly 14 to 241 days. Culture stimuli were overlapping spike peptide pools from SARS-CoV-2 and from the common cold coronaviruses HCoV-NL63, HCoV-OC43 and HCoV-229E. In control cultures, a CEFX viral epitope pool was used as positive control, an HIV-1 Nef peptide pool was used as negative control, or no peptide was added. In under twelve COVID-19 convalescent patients and a handful of infection-naive healthy vaccine recipients, researchers compared the spike-specific CD4+ TCR repertoire from before mRNA vaccination with the repertoire from after.

What the authors observed across the whole study: In convalescent patients, a median approximately 83% of post-vaccine SARS-CoV-2-reactive clones were detected only after vaccination, suggesting vaccine-specific priming. In convalescent patients, nearly all vaccine-specific clones (304 of 307) were found to be mono-reactive for SARS-CoV-2 spike rather than cross-reactive with common cold coronaviruses. An increase in the median number of SARS-CoV-2-reactive clonotypes from approximately 23 after infection to some 40 after vaccination was observed, but the change was not found to be significant. Relatively few convalescent patients were included in the study, and early timepoints after natural infection were not analyzed.

The sample's treatment or condition, from its label and the paper: roughly 11-day PBMC culture with coronavirus spike peptide pools or control peptides (ViraFEST assay). The ViraFEST assay, used in the study, expanded antigen-specific T cells with peptide pools and then identified the expanded clonotypes through TCR sequencing. The convalescent patients' positive SARS-CoV-2 PCR tests were from March to December 2020, which was before the Alpha, Beta and Delta variants emerged in the United States. Approximately 1.8 million PBMCs per well were cultured in IMDM with approximately 5% human AB serum and 8 to 10 IU/ml IL-2, plus 10 ug/ml peptide pools. On days 3 and 7, half of the culture medium was replaced with fresh IL-2-containing medium. After 10 to 11 days of culture, CD4+ T cells were isolated by negative selection with the EasySep CD4+ T cell isolation kit. Ficoll-Paque Plus gradient centrifugation was used to isolate PBMCs from whole blood, and the isolated PBMCs were then either used fresh or cryopreserved at -140C. Each culture condition was generally run in triplicate wells.

Library generation was performed with PCR. TCR sequencing of DNA from cultured CD4+ T cells used the Oncomine TCR Beta short-read assay at the Johns Hopkins FTIC core. Genomic DNA was extracted from the cultured CD4+ T cells with the QIAamp micro DNA kit. Oncomine TCR Beta libraries made from cultured CD4+ T cells were pooled using unique dual indexes and sequenced on an Illumina iSeq 100. Under the source paper's analysis protocol: Non-productive sequences were filtered out, and CDR3s that did not start with C, did not end with F or W, or were shorter than 7 amino acids were discarded. The MANAFEST web application was used to identify antigen-specific clonotypes by comparing peptide-stimulated wells against reference wells and other culture wells. For a clone to be called positive, the clone needed an FDR below 0.05, an odds ratio above 5, and a productive frequency above 0.1% in at least two of three replicate wells. Cross-reactive clonotypes were defined as significantly expanded in both SARS-CoV-2 spike wells and at least one common cold coronavirus spike condition. Using R version 3.6.1, CDR3 homology was evaluated through Levenshtein distances (stringdist) along with unrooted phylogenetic trees (ape). The public reads were reprocessed in TCRdb via fastp at Q25 and MiXCR, keeping in-frame beta chains. CDR3 protein sequences are deduplicated, and each keeps its most common genes and DNA. These V and J calls are TCRdb output, not the study's own analysis. This sample holds 15,000 or so distinct CDR3 sequences; about 56% were observed only once. Around 4.6% of the sample is in the top ten clones.

Sequenced here: CD4+ T cells from blood, cultured in vitro, sampled before SARS-CoV-2 vaccination. This TCR came from a human donor who had recovered from COVID-19.

The CDR3 region: CASSPRSRGRSFSGANVLTF. In nucleotide form, the sequence is TGTGCCAGCAGTCCAAGATCAAGGGGGCGATCCTTTTCTGGGGCCAACGTCCTGACTTTC. The chain is assembled from TRBV4-2 and TRBJ2-6; 7 junctional bases match TRBD1. For CDR1 and CDR2, the germline V gene lists LGHNA and YNFKEQ. Trimmed from V: 6 bases; trimmed from J: 1 base; junction bases lacking a gene match: 18. The CDR3, from cysteine to phenylalanine, totals 20 residues. This entry keeps only the CDR3 DNA: 60 bases, framed from base 1.